Reported below is one T cell receptor beta chain. The entry originates in a study of T-cell memory formation after mild COVID-19. Trimming cost V 5 bases and J 4 bases, with 11 bases left between them. Germline V gene lookup returns CDR1 SGHTA and CDR2 FQGNSA. This CDR3 contains 13 residues. Each CDR3 protein gets one entry after TCRdb re-called the 5' RACE reads with MiXCR. The sample lists hundreds of thousands of distinct CDR3 sequences, approximately 15% occurring once. This chain joins TRBV7-2 and TRBJ1-1; the D gene is possibly TRBD1 (5 bases). The sequence came from an adult woman who had mild COVID-19 (a few samples of this study predate the infection). Cell type and time point are not known. The sample comprised PBMCs or a T cell subset sorted from them (not recorded which). The CDR3 here is CASSVGLITEAFF. The CDR3 DNA follows: TGTGCCAGCAGCGTGGGACTTATCACTGAAGCTTTCTTT.